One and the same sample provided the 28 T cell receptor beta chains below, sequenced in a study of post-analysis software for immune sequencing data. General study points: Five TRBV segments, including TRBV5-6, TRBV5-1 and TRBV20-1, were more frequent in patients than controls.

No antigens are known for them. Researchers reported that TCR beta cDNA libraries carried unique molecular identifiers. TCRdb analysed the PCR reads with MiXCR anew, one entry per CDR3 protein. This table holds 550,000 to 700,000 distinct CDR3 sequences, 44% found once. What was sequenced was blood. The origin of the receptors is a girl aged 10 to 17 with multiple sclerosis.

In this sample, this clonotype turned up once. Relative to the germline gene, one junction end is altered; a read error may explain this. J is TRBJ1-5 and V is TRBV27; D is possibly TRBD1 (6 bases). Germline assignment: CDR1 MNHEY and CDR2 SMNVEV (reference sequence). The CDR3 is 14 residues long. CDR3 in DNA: TGTGCCAGCAGTCAATCAAGGGGGGATCAGCCCCTGCATTTT. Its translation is CASSQSRGDQPLHF.

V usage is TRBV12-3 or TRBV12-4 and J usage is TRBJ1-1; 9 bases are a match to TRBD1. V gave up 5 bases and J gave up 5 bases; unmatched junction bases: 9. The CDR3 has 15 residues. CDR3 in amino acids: CASSRPGQGSTEAFF. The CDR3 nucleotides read TGTGCCAGCAGTAGACCGGGACAGGGATCTACTGAAGCTTTCTTT.

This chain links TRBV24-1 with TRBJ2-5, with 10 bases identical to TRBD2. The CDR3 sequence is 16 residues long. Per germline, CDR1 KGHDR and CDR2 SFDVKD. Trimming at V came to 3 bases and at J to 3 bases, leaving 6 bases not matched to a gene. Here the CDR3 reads CATSDSGTSVKETQYF. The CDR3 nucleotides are TGTGCCACCAGTGATAGCGGGACTAGCGTGAAAGAGACCCAGTACTTC.

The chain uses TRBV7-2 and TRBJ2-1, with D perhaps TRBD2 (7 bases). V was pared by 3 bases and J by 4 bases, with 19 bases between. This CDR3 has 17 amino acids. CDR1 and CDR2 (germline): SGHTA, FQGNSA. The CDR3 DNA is TGTGCCAGCAGCTTTGGTTGGGGGGGGGCGCGTTACAATGAGCAGTTCTTC. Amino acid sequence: CASSFGWGGARYNEQFF.

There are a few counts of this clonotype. The DNA for the CDR3 is TGCAGCGTTGAAAATAGGTGGGACAGCTCCAGTGATACGCAGTATTTT. This gives the protein CSVENRWDSSSDTQYF. The V call is TRBV29-1, the J call TRBJ2-3; 7 bases match TRBD1. Germline CDR1 SQVTM, CDR2 ANQGSEA. This CDR3 has 16 residues. After removal of 2 bases from V and 6 bases from J, the junction contained 14 bases not matched to a gene.

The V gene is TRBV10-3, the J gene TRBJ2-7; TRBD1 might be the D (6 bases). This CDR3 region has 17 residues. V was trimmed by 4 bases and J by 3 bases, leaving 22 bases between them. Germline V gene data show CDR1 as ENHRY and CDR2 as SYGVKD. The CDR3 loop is CAISGDGTQGGDYEQYF. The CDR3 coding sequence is TGTGCCATCAGTGGTGACGGGACACAGGGTGGGGACTACGAGCAGTACTTC.

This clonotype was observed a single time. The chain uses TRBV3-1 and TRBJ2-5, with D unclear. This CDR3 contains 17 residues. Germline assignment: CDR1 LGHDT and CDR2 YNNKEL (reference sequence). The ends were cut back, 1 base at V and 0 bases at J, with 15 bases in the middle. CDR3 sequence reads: CASSQGVLARYQETQYF. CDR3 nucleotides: TGTGCCAGCAGCCAAGGGGTGTTGGCGAGGTACCAAGAGACCCAGTACTTC.

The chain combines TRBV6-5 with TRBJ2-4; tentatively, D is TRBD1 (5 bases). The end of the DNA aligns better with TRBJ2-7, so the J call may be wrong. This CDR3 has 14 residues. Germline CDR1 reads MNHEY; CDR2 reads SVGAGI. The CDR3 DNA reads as TGTGCCAGCAGTTACGGGGCAGGGAAACACGAGCAGTACTTC. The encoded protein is CASSYGAGKHEQYF.

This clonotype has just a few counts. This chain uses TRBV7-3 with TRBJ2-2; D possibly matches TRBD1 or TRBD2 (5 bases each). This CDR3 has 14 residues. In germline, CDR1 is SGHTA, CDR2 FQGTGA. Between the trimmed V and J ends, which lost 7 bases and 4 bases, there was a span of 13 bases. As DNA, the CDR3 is TGTGCCAGCAAGAGGGGAGAGCTCACCGGGGAGCTGTTTTTT. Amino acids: CASKRGELTGELFF.

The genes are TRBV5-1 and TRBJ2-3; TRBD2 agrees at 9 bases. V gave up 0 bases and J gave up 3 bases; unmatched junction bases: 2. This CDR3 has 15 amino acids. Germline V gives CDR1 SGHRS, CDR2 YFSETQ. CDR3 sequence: CASSLGGGATDTQYF. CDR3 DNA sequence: TGCGCCAGCAGCTTGGGCGGGGGGGCGACAGATACGCAGTATTTT.

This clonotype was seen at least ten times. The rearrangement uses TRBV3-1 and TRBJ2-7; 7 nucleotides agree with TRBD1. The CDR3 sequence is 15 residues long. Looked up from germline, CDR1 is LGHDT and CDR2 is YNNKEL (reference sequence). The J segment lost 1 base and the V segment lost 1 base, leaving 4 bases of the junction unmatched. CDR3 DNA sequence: TGTGCCAGCAGCCAAGTCCACAGGGGATCCTACGAGCAGTACTTC. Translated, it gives CASSQVHRGSYEQYF.

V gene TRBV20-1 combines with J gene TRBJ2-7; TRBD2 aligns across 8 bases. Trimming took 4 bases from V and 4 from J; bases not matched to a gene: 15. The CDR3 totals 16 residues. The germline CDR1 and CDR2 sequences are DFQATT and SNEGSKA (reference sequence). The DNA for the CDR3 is TGCAGTGCTACCCGGTGGCCGGGAGGGCCGGAGTACGAGCAGTACTTC. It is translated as CSATRWPGGPEYEQYF.

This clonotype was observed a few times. Written as DNA, the CDR3 is TGTGCCAGCAGCGCGTTGGACTCCCCTCTTGAGCAGTTCTTC. As protein: CASSALDSPLEQFF. The V call is TRBV9, the J call TRBJ2-1; the D gene is possibly TRBD2 (5 bases). The CDR3 covers 14 residues. Germline V lookup: CDR1 SGDLS, CDR2 YYNGEE. V shed 3 bases and J shed 9 bases, with 16 bases lying between them.

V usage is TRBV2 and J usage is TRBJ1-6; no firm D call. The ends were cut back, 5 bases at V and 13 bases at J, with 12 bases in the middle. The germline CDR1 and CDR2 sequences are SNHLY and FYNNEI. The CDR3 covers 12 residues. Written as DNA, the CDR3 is TGTGCCAGCAGTCCAGGTTCTGCGCCCCTCCACTTT. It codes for CASSPGSAPLHF.

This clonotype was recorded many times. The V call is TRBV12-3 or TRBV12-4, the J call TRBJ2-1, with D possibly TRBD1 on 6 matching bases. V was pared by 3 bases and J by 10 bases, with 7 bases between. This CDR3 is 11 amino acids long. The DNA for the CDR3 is TGTGCCAGCAGTTTTGGGGGCGAGCAGTTCTTC. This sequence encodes CASSFGGEQFF.

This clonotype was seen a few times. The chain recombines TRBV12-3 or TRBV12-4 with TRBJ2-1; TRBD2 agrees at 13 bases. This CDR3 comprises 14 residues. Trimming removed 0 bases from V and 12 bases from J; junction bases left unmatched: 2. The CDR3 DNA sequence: TGTGCCAGCAGTTTAGCGACTAGCGGGGGGTTGCAGTTCTTC. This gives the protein CASSLATSGGLQFF.

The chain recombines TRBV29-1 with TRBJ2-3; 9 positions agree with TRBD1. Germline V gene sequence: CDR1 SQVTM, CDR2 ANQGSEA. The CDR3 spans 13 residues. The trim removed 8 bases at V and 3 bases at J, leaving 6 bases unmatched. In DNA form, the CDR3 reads TGCAGCACCCCGGGACAGGGAACAGATACGCAGTATTTT. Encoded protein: CSTPGQGTDTQYF.

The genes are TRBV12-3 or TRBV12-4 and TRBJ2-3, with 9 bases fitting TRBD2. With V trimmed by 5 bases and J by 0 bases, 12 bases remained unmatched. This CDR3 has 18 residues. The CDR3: CASSLSGRQLSSTDTQYF. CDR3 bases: TGTGCCAGCAGTCTGAGCGGGAGGCAACTTTCTAGCACAGATACGCAGTATTTT.

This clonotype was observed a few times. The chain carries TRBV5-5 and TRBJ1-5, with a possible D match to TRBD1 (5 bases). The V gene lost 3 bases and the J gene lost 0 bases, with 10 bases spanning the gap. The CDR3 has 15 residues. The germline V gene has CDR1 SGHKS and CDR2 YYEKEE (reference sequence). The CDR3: CASSWAGISNQPQHF. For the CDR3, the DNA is TGTGCCAGCAGCTGGGCAGGGATTAGCAATCAGCCCCAGCATTTT.

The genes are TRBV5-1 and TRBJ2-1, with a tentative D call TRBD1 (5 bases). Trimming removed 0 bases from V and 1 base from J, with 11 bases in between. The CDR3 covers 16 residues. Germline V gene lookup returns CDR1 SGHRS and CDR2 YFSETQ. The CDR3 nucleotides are TGCGCCAGCAGCTTGGCCAGGGCAGCTTCCTACAATGAGCAGTTCTTC. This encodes CASSLARAASYNEQFF.

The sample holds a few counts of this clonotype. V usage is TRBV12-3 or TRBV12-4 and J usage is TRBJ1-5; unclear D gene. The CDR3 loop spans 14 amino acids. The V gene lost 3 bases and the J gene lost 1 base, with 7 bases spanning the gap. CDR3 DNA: TGTGCCAGCAGTTTTCAAGGAAGCAATCAGCCCCAGCATTTT. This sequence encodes CASSFQGSNQPQHF.

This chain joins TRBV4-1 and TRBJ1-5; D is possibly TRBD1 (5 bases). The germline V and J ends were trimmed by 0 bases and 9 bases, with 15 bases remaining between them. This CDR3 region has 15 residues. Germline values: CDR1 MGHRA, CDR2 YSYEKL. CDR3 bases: TGCGCCAGCAGCCAAGAAGCTCAACAGGCGAGGCCCCAGCATTTT. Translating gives CASSQEAQQARPQHF.

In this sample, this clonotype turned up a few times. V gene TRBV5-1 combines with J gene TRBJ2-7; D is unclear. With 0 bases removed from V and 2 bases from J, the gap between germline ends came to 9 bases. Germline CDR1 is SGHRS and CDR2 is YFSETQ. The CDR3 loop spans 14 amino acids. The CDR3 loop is CASSLGSPPYEQYF. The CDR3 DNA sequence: TGCGCCAGCAGCTTGGGATCCCCACCCTACGAGCAGTACTTC. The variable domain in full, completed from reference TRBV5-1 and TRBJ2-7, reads KAGVTQTPRYLIKTRGQQVTLSCSPISGHRSVSWYQQTPGQGLQFLFEYFSETQRNKGNFPGRFSGRQFSNSRSEMNVSTLELGDSALYLCASSLGSPPYEQYFGPGTRLTVT.

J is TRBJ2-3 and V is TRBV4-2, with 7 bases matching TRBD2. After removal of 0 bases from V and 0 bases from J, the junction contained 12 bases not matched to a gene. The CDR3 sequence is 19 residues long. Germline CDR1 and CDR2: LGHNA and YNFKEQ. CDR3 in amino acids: CASSQDWLRLAVSTDTQYF. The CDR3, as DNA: TGTGCCAGCAGCCAAGATTGGCTACGGCTAGCGGTTAGCACAGATACGCAGTATTTT.

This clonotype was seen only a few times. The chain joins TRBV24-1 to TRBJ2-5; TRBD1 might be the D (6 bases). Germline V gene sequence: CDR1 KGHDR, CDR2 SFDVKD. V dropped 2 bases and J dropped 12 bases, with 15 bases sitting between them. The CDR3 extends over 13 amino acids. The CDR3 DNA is TGTGCCACCAGTGATTCTTCAACAGGGAAGGAGTACTTC. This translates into CATSDSSTGKEYF.

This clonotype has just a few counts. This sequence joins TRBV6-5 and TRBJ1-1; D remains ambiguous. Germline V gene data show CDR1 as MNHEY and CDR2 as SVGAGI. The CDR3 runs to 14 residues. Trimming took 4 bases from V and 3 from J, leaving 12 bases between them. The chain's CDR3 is CASSLDPADTEAFF. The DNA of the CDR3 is TGTGCCAGCAGTTTAGACCCGGCGGACACTGAAGCTTTCTTT.

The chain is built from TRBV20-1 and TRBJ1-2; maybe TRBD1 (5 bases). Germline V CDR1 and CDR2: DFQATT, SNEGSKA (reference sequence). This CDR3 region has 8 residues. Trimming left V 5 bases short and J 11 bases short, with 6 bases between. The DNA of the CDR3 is TGCAGTGCTCGGGGGTACACCTTC. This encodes CSARGYTF.

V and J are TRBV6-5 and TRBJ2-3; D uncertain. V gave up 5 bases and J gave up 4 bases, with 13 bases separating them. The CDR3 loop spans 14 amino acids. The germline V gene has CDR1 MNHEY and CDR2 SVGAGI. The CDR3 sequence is CASSEIARADTQYF. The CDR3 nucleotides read TGTGCCAGCAGTGAAATCGCTCGGGCAGATACGCAGTATTTT.